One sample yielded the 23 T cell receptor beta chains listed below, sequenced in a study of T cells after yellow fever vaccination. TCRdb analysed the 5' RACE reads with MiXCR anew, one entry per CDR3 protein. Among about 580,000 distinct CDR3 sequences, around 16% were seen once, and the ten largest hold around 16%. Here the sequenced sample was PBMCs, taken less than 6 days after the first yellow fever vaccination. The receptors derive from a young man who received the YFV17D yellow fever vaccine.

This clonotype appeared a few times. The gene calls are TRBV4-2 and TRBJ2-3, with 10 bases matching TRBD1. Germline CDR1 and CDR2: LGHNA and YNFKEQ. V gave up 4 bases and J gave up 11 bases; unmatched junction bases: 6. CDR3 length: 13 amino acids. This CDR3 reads CASSREDRGEQYF. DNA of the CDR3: TGTGCCAGCAGCCGAGAGGACAGGGGGGAGCAGTATTTT.

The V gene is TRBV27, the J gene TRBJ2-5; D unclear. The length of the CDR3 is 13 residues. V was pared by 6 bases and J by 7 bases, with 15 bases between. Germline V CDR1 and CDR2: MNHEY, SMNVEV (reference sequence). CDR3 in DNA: TGTGCCAGCAGCCAAAGACCCCAGAGGACCCAGTACTTC. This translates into CASSQRPQRTQYF.

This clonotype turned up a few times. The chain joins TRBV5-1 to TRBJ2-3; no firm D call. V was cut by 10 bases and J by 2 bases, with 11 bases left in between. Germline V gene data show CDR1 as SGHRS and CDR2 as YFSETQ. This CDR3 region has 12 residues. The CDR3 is CAVGLSTDTQYF. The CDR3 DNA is TGCGCCGTGGGCCTTTCCACAGATACGCAGTATTTT.

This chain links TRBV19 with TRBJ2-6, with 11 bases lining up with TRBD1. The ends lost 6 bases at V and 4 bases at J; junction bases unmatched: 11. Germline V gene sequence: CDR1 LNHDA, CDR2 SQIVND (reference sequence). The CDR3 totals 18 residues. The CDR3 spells CASSSPGQGAPGANVLTF. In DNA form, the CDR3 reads TGTGCCAGTAGCTCCCCTGGACAGGGGGCGCCAGGGGCCAACGTCCTGACTTTC.

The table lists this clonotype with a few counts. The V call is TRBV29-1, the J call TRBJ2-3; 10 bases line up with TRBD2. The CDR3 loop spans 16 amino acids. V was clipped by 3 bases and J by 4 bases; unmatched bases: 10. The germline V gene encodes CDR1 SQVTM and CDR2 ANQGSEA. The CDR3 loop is CSVDAGSGGASDTQYF. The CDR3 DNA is TGCAGCGTTGACGCCGGGAGCGGGGGGGCCTCAGATACGCAGTATTTT.

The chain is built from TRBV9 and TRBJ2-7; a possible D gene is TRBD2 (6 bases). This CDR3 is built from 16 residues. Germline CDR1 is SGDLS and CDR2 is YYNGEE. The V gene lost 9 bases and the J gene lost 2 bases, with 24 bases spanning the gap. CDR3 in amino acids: CATTGGRRGLPYEQYV. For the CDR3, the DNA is TGTGCCACCACAGGAGGGAGGCGGGGCCTACCCTACGAGCAGTACGTC.

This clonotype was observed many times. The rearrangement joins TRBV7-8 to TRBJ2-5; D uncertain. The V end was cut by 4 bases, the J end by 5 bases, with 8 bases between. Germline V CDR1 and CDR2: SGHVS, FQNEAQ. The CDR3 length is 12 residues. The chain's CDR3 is CASSSPGETQYF. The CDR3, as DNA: TGTGCCAGCAGCTCGCCCGGGGAGACCCAGTACTTC.

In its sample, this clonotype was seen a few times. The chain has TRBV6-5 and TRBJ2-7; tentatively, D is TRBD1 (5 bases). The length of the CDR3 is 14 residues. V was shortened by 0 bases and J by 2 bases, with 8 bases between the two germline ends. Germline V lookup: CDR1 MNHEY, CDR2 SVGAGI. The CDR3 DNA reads TGTGCCAGCAGTTACTCAGGACAAACCTACGAGCAGTACTTC. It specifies CASSYSGQTYEQYF.

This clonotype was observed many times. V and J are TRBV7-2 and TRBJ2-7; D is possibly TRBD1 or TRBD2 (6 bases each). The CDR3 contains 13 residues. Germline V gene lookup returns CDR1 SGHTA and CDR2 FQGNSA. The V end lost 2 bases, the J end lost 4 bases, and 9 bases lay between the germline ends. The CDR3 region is CASSLRGAYEQYF. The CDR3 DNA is TGTGCCAGCAGCTTAAGGGGGGCATACGAGCAGTACTTC.

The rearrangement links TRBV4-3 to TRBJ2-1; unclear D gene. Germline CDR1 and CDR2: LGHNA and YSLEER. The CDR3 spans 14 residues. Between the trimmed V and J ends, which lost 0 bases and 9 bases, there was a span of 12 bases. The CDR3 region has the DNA TGCGCCAGCAGCCAAGATCAAGCGTGGGGTGAGCAGTTCTTC. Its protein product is CASSQDQAWGEQFF.

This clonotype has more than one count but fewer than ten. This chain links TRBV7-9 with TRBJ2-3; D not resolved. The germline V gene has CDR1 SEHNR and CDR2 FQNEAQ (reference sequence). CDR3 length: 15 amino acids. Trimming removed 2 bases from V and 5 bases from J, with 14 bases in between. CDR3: CASSLWSSDEDTQYF. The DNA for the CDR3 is TGTGCCAGCAGCTTATGGAGCAGCGACGAAGATACGCAGTATTTT.

The CDR3 nucleotides read TGTGCCAGCAGCTTAGGTCAGGGAAGAAAACTGTTTTTT. Translating gives CASSLGQGRKLFF. The chain links TRBV7-2 to TRBJ1-4; D is perhaps TRBD1 (5 bases). This CDR3 has 13 amino acids. Germline V gives CDR1 SGHTA, CDR2 FQGNSA. Trimming took 1 base from V and 10 from J, leaving 10 bases between them.

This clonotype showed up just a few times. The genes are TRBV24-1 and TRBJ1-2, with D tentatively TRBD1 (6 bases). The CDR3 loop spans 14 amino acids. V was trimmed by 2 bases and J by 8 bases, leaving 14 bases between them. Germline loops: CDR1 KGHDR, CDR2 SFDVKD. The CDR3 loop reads CATSDSRTAGGYTF. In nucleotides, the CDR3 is TGTGCCACCAGTGATTCCCGGACAGCCGGCGGCTACACCTTC.

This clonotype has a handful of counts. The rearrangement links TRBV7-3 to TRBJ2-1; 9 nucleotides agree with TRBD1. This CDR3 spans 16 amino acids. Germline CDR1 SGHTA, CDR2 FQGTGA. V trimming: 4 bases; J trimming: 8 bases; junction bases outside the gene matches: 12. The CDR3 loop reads CASSSFGTGIVDEQFF. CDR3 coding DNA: TGTGCCAGCAGCTCATTCGGGACAGGGATTGTGGATGAGCAGTTCTTC.

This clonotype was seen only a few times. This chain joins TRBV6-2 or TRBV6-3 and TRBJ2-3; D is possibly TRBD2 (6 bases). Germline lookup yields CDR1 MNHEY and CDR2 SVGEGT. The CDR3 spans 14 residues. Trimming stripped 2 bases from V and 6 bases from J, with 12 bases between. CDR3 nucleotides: TGTGCCAGCAGTTACCCCCCTCGGGGGGATACGCAGTATTTT. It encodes CASSYPPRGDTQYF.

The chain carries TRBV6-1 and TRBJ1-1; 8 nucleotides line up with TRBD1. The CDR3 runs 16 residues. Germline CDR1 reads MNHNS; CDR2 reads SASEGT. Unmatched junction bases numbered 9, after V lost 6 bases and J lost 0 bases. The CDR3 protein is CASRSGQGFMNTEAFF. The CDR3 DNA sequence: TGTGCCAGCAGATCCGGACAGGGCTTCATGAACACTGAAGCTTTCTTT.

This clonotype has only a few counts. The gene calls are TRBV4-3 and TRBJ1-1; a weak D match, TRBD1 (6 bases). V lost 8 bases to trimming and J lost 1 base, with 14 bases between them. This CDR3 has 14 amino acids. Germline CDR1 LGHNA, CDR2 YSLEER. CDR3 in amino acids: CASQKLTGNTEAFF. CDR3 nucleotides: TGCGCCAGCCAAAAACTGACAGGGAACACTGAAGCTTTCTTT.

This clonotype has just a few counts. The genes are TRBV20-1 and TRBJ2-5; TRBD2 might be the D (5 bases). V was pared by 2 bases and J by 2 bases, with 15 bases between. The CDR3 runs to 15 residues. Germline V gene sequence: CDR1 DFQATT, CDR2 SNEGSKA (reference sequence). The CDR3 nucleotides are TGCAGTGCTAGACAGGCCGAGCGGTCGCAAGAGACCCAGTACTTC. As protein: CSARQAERSQETQYF.

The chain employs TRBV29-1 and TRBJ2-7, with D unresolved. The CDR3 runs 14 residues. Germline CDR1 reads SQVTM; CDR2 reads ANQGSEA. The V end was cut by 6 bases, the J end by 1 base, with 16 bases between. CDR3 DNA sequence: TGCAGCGTCCGCGCGGCCCAGGCTTCCTACGAGCAGTACTTC. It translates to CSVRAAQASYEQYF.

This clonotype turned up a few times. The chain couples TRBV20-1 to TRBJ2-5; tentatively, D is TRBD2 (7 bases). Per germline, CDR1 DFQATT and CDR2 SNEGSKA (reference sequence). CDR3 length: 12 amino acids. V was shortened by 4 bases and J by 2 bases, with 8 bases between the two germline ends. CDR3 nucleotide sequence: TGCAGTGCTAAGGGGGGGCAAGAGACCCAGTACTTC. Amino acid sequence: CSAKGGQETQYF.

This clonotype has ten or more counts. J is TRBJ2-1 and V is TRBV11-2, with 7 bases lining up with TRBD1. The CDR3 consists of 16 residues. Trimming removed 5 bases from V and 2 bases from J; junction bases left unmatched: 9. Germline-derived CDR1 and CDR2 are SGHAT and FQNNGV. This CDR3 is CASSLLQGSTYNEQFF. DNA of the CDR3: TGTGCCAGCAGCCTGCTACAGGGGAGCACCTACAATGAGCAGTTCTTC.

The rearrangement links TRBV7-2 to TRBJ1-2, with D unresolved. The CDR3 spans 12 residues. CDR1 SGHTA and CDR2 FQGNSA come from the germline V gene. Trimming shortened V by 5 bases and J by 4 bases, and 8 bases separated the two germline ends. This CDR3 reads CASSGLGYGYTF. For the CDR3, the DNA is TGTGCCAGCAGCGGACTAGGCTATGGCTACACCTTC.

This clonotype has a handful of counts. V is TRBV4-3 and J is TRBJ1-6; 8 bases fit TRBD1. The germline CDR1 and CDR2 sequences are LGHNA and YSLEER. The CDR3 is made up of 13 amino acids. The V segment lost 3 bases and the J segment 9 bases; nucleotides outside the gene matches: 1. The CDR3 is CASSQGTGSPLHF. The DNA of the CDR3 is TGCGCCAGCAGCCAGGGGACAGGTTCACCCCTCCACTTT.